The 24 T cell receptor beta chains given below trace back to one sample, sequenced in a study of T cell changes during pregnancy in multiple sclerosis. TCRdb's table, derived via immunoSEQ multiplex PCR, lists solely in-frame clones and lacks some. In the table there are roughly 80,000 clones, about 90% of which are singletons. Source: peripheral blood, taken before pregnancy. Every receptor here comes from a female donor with multiple sclerosis, enrolled in a pregnancy study.

The chain employs TRBV2 and TRBJ1-6, with 11 bases matching TRBD1. Germline V CDR1 and CDR2: SNHLY, FYNNEI. CDR3 length: 14 amino acids. V trimming: 5 bases; J trimming: 13 bases; junction bases outside the gene matches: 7. CDR3: CASSPGQGGSPLHF. CDR3 nucleotide sequence: TGTGCCAGCAGTCCGGGACAGGGGGGTTCGCCCCTCCACTTT.

The chain uses TRBV9 and TRBJ2-2; D ambiguous. Germline assignment: CDR1 SGDLS and CDR2 YYNGEE. Trimming removed 3 bases from V and 0 bases from J, with 9 bases in between. The CDR3 has 15 amino acids. Written as DNA, the CDR3 is TGTGCCAGCAGCGACAGATACCCGAACACCGGGGAGCTGTTTTTT. This sequence encodes CASSDRYPNTGELFF.

This chain links TRBV2 with TRBJ2-7; 7 bases map to TRBD1. V dropped 6 bases and J dropped 0; count of bases not matched to a gene: 8. This CDR3 is 15 amino acids long. Germline lookup yields CDR1 SNHLY and CDR2 FYNNEI. In nucleotides, the CDR3 is TGTGCCAGCAGACCGACAGGGACCCCCTCCTACGAGCAGTACTTC. Translating gives CASRPTGTPSYEQYF.

This clone was seen more than once but under ten times. This rearrangement joins TRBV27 to TRBJ1-2, with 10 bases fitting TRBD1. Germline-derived CDR1 and CDR2 are MNHEY and SMNVEV (reference sequence). The CDR3 loop spans 15 amino acids. Unmatched junction bases numbered 3, after V lost 0 bases and J lost 5 bases. The CDR3 coding sequence is TGTGCCAGCAGTTTATCCGGGACAGGGGATTATGGCTACACCTTC. This translates into CASSLSGTGDYGYTF.

The chain employs TRBV11-2 and TRBJ2-3; 9 positions agree with TRBD2. Germline-derived CDR1 and CDR2 are SGHAT and FQNNGV. The CDR3 consists of 15 residues. Trimming took 6 bases from V and 2 from J; bases not matched to a gene: 6. The CDR3 DNA is TGTGCCAGCAGGTCGCTAGCGGGGTTCACAGATACGCAGTATTTT. The encoded protein is CASRSLAGFTDTQYF.

This clone was seen once. The rearrangement links TRBV28 to TRBJ1-1, with D tentatively TRBD1 (6 bases). Looked up from germline, CDR1 is MDHEN and CDR2 is SYDVKM. V dropped 6 bases and J dropped 1 base, with 12 bases sitting between them. CDR3 length: 14 residues. The CDR3 loop reads CASSNTGKNTEAFF. The CDR3 bases are TGTGCCAGCAGCAATACAGGGAAGAACACTGAAGCTTTCTTT.

This chain joins TRBV13 and TRBJ2-5, with D possibly being TRBD1 (6 bases). This CDR3 comprises 13 residues. Germline CDR1 and CDR2: PRHDT and FYEKMQ (reference sequence). The V gene lost 5 bases and the J gene lost 2 bases, with 9 bases spanning the gap. CDR3 amino acids: CASSDDRQETQYF. The CDR3 DNA follows: TGTGCCAGCAGCGATGACAGGCAAGAGACCCAGTACTTC.

The CDR3 nucleotides are TGTGCCAGCAGCCAAAATTGGGCCGGGGCCAACGTCCTGACTTTC. Protein: CASSQNWAGANVLTF. This chain connects TRBV7-9 to TRBJ2-6; D unresolved. CDR3 length equals 15 residues. Looked up from germline, CDR1 is SEHNR and CDR2 is FQNEAQ (reference sequence). V was clipped by 5 bases and J by 4 bases, with 12 bases between them.

This rearrangement joins TRBV9 to TRBJ2-3; the match to TRBD2 covers 12 bases. Germline lookup yields CDR1 SGDLS and CDR2 YYNGEE. J lost 9 bases, V lost 4 bases, and 9 bases had no gene match. The CDR3 consists of 15 residues. CDR3 sequence reads: CASSFGLAGTGTQYF. The CDR3 DNA reads as TGTGCCAGCAGCTTCGGACTAGCGGGGACCGGGACGCAGTATTTT.

The chain has TRBV2 and TRBJ2-7; D is unresolved. Trimming removed 11 bases from V and 3 bases from J, with 11 bases in between. Germline CDR1 SNHLY, CDR2 FYNNEI. The CDR3 runs 11 residues. The CDR3 DNA reads as TGTGCCTCACGTGAGGTCTACGAGCAGTACTTC. As protein: CASREVYEQYF.

The J gene is TRBJ1-4, the V gene TRBV6-1, with TRBD1 as a possible D gene (5 bases). Germline V lookup: CDR1 MNHNS, CDR2 SASEGT. This CDR3 region has 14 residues. The V and J ends lost 7 bases and 0 bases respectively, with 9 bases between them. CDR3 residues: CASIDRTTNEKLFF. CDR3 coding DNA: TGTGCCAGCATAGACAGAACAACTAATGAAAAACTGTTTTTT.

The chain combines TRBV21-1 with TRBJ1-2; the table's TRBD1 call for D was not verified on the DNA. TRBV21-1 is listed as a pseudogene. The length of the CDR3 is 14 residues. CDR3 protein: CASSKGDRDDGYTF. CDR3 sequence (DNA): TGTGCCAGCAGCAAAGGGGACAGGGATGACGGCTACACCTTC.

The rearrangement uses TRBV19 and TRBJ1-5; TRBD1 matches at 10 bases. The CDR3 spans 19 residues. Unmatched junction bases numbered 17, after V lost 6 bases and J lost 3 bases. Germline V gives CDR1 LNHDA, CDR2 SQIVND (reference sequence). For the CDR3, the DNA is TGTGCCAGTAGCGTGAACCGGGACAGGGGTCTCTCCAACAATCAGCCCCAGCATTTT. This gives the protein CASSVNRDRGLSNNQPQHF. The full variable domain, completed using reference TRBV19 and TRBJ1-5, is DGGITQSPKYLFRKEGQNVTLSCEQNLNHDAMYWYRQDPGQGLRLIYYSQIVNDFQKGDIAEGYSVSREKKESFPLTVTSAQKNPTAFYLCASSVNRDRGLSNNQPQHFGDGTRLSIL.

This clone was found a few times. The chain has TRBV6-1 and TRBJ1-6, with D maybe TRBD1 (5 bases). V dropped 6 bases and J dropped 7 bases, with 16 bases sitting between them. This CDR3 has 15 residues. CDR1 is MNHNS, CDR2 SASEGT, per germline. In DNA, the CDR3 is TGTGCCAGCAGCGTCATAGGGGTCGGGAATTCACCCCTCCACTTT. Its translation is CASSVIGVGNSPLHF.

The CDR3, as DNA: TGCGCCAGCAGCTTGGGCAGGGGGCTAAAGGTGGGGCAGTTCTTC. This sequence encodes CASSLGRGLKVGQFF. The V gene is TRBV5-1, the J gene TRBJ2-1; 8 nucleotides match TRBD1. V trimming: 0 bases; J trimming: 12 bases; junction bases outside the gene matches: 11. There are 15 residues in the CDR3. Germline loops: CDR1 SGHRS, CDR2 YFSETQ. Full variable domain (missing parts from reference TRBV5-1 and TRBJ2-1): KAGVTQTPRYLIKTRGQQVTLSCSPISGHRSVSWYQQTPGQGLQFLFEYFSETQRNKGNFPGRFSGRQFSNSRSEMNVSTLELGDSALYLCASSLGRGLKVGQFFGPGTRLTVL.

The chain recombines TRBV5-1 with TRBJ2-2; D uncertain. The CDR3 is 14 amino acids. Per the germline V gene, CDR1 is SGHRS and CDR2 is YFSETQ. V dropped 4 bases and J dropped 1 base, with 8 bases sitting between them. As DNA, the CDR3 is TGCGCCAGCAGCCGTAGACTGAACACCGGGGAGCTGTTTTTT. Translated: CASSRRLNTGELFF.

The chain has TRBV2 and TRBJ1-2; D remains ambiguous. There are 13 residues in the CDR3. Looked up from germline, CDR1 is SNHLY and CDR2 is FYNNEI. The ends were cut back, 0 bases at V and 7 bases at J, with 9 bases in the middle. In DNA form, the CDR3 reads TGTGCCAGCAGTGAAGCCCCGAGGGCTGGCTACACCTTC. Translation gives CASSEAPRAGYTF.

The chain is built from TRBV6-5 and TRBJ1-2; D is possibly TRBD1 (6 bases). CDR1 MNHEY and CDR2 SVGAGI come from the germline V gene. The CDR3 is made up of 14 amino acids. Trimming took 2 bases from V and 8 from J, leaving 15 bases between them. CDR3 sequence: CASSYRGAFGGYTF. Here the CDR3 DNA reads TGTGCCAGCAGTTACCGGGGGGCATTCGGAGGCTACACCTTC.

The chain links TRBV9 to TRBJ2-1; 9 bases map to TRBD2. From germline, CDR1 is SGDLS and CDR2 YYNGEE. The CDR3 consists of 13 residues. Unmatched junction bases numbered 5, after V lost 0 bases and J lost 13 bases. In nucleotides, the CDR3 is TGTGCCAGCAGCGTAGGCGGGGGGGGGCCCCAGTTCTTC. Amino acid sequence: CASSVGGGGPQFF.

V and J are TRBV30 and TRBJ2-1; D may be TRBD2 (7 bases). The CDR3 contains 15 residues. Trimming removed 7 bases from V and 0 bases from J, with 16 bases in between. CDR1 and CDR2 from the germline V gene are GTSNPN and SVGIG (reference sequence). The CDR3 sequence: CASGRGGSSYNEQFF. The CDR3 nucleotides are TGTGCCTCGGGGAGGGGGGGTAGCTCCTACAATGAGCAGTTCTTC.

The chain has TRBV7-6 and TRBJ2-1; D perhaps matches TRBD2 (6 bases). Trimming stripped 5 bases from V and 5 bases from J, with 16 bases between. The CDR3 is 15 amino acids. Germline values: CDR1 SGHVS, CDR2 FNYEAQ. This CDR3 is CASSPGSGGNNEQFF. The CDR3 nucleotides read TGTGCCAGCAGCCCCGGTAGTGGGGGGAACAATGAGCAGTTCTTC.

The rearrangement links TRBV6-1 to TRBJ2-5; 14 nucleotides line up with TRBD2. Per the germline V gene, CDR1 is MNHNS and CDR2 is SASEGT. Trimming removed 11 bases from V and 3 bases from J; junction bases left unmatched: 5. The CDR3 contains 14 residues. The DNA for the CDR3 is TGTGCCGGACAGACTAGCGGGGGGGAAGAGACCCAGTACTTC. Amino acids: CAGQTSGGEETQYF.

The chain combines TRBV19 with TRBJ2-7; the match to TRBD1 covers 11 bases. CDR1 is LNHDA and CDR2 is SQIVND in the germline V gene (reference sequence). The CDR3 sequence is 14 residues long. V gave up 8 bases and J gave up 3 bases; unmatched junction bases: 6. The CDR3 coding sequence is TGTGCCAGTCAACCCGGGACAGGGGGCTACGAGCAGTACTTC. Its translation: CASQPGTGGYEQYF.

This clone was observed a few times. The V gene is TRBV27, the J gene TRBJ1-1; tentative D call: TRBD1 (6 bases). This CDR3 is built from 13 residues. V lost 3 bases and J 8 bases, leaving 13 bases between the germline ends. CDR1 is MNHEY, CDR2 SMNVEV, per germline (reference sequence). CDR3 DNA sequence: TGTGCCAGCAGTTTTATATCGGGGGGCGAAGCTTTCTTT. It specifies CASSFISGGEAFF.